This T cell receptor (beta chain) originates from a study of a mutant IDH1 vaccine in newly diagnosed glioma. Study in general: The study started vaccination 4-6 weeks after radiotherapy alone, or with temozolomide cycles. Radiotherapy, temozolomide, or both had been given previously, and both were given to most. Whole-study findings and limits: Patients mounted vaccine-induced immune responses in around 93% of cases.

Profiling relied on immunoSEQ multiplex PCR, and the TCRdb table lists in-frame clones only, not all of them. The table includes about 94,000 clones, about 90% detected once. Time point defined: week 47, end of study. Vaccination comprised doses that each held 300 ug of mutant IDH1 20-mer peptide, plus topical imiquimod. Patients in the study were vaccinated eight times, receiving shots in weeks 1, 3, 5, 7, 11, 15, 19 and 23. Concerning this clone itself: Its antigen is currently unknown.

V lost 4 bases and J lost 4, with 13 bases in between. CDR1 is SGHRS, CDR2 YFSETQ, per germline. The CDR3 is 14 residues long. The chain links TRBV5-1 to TRBJ2-3; D possibly corresponds to TRBD2 (5 bases). This TCR was sampled from a woman aged 45-65 years with glioma. The source was PBMCs, collected from a glioma patient whose treatment included an IDH1 peptide vaccine. DNA for the CDR3: TGCGCCAGCAGCAGGCAGGAGGTAGCAGATACGCAGTATTTT. Translating it yields CASSRQEVADTQYF.